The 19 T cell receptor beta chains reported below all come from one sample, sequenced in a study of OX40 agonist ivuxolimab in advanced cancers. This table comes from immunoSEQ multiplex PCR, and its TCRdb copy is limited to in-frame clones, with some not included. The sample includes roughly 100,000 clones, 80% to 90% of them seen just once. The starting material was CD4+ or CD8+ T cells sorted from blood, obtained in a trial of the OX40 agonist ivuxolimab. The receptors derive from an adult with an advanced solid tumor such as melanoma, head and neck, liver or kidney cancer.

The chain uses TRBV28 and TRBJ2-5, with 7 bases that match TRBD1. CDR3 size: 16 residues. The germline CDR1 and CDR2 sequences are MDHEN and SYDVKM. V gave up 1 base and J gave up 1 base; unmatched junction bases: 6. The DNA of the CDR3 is TGTGCCAGCAGTTTATCTTGGGGACAGACCCAAGAGACCCAGTACTTC. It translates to CASSLSWGQTQETQYF.

The CDR3 region is CASSLTGGLSFNSPLHF. The CDR3 bases are TGTGCCAGCAGTTTAACAGGGGGCTTATCGTTCAATTCACCCCTCCACTTT. J is TRBJ1-6 and V is TRBV28, with 9 bases aligning to TRBD1. The CDR3 runs 17 residues. Germline CDR1 is MDHEN and CDR2 is SYDVKM. V was pared by 2 bases and J by 7 bases, with 9 bases of the junction left unmatched. The variable domain in full, with the rest retrieved from reference TRBV28 and TRBJ1-6, is DVKVTQSSRYLVKRTGEKVFLECVQDMDHENMFWYRQDPGLGLRLIYFSYDVKMKEKGDIPEGYSVSREKKERFSLILESASTNQTSMYLCASSLTGGLSFNSPLHFGNGTRLTVT.

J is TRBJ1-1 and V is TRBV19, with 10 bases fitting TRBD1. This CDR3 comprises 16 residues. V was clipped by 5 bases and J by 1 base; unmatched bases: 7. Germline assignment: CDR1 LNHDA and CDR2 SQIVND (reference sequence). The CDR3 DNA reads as TGTGCCAGTAGTCGGGACAGGGGACCACGGAACACTGAAGCTTTCTTT. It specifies CASSRDRGPRNTEAFF.

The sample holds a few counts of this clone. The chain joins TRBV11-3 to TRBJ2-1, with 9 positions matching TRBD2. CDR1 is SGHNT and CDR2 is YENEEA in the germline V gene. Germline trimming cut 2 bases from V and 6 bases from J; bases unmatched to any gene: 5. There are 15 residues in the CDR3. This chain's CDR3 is CASSLTRGGPNEQFF. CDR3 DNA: TGTGCCAGCAGCTTAACGCGGGGGGGGCCCAATGAGCAGTTCTTC.

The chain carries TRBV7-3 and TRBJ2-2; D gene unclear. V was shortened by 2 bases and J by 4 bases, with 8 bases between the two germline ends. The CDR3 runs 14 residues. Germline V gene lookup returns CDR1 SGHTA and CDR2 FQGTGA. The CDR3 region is CASSLGSGTGELFF. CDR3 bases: TGTGCCAGCAGCTTAGGCTCTGGCACCGGGGAGCTGTTTTTT.

The CDR3 spells CASSTHLRTNYGYTF. As DNA, the CDR3 is TGTGCCAGCAGTACCCATCTCCGCACTAACTATGGCTACACCTTC. This chain joins TRBV2 and TRBJ1-2; D not certain. Trimming left V 5 bases short and J 0 bases short, with 13 bases between. This CDR3 spans 15 amino acids. Germline V lookup: CDR1 SNHLY, CDR2 FYNNEI.

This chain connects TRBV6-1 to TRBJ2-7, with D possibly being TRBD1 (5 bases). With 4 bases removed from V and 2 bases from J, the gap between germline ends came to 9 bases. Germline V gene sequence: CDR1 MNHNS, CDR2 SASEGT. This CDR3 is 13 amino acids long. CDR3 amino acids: CASSGGRAYEQYV. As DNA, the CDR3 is TGTGCCAGCAGTGGGGGCAGGGCCTACGAGCAGTACGTC.

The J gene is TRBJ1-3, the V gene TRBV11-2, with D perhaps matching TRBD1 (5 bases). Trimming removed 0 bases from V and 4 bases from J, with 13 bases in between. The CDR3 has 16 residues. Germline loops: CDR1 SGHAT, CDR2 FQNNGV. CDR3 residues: CASSLDPGAAGNTIYF. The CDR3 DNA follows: TGTGCCAGCAGCTTAGATCCTGGGGCGGCAGGAAACACCATATATTTT.

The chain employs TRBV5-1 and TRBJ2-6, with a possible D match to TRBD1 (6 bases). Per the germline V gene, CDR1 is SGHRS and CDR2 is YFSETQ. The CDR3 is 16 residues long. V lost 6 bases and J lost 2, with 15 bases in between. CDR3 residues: CASTLTGIAGANVLTF. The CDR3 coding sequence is TGCGCCAGCACCCTCACAGGGATCGCTGGGGCCAACGTCCTGACTTTC.

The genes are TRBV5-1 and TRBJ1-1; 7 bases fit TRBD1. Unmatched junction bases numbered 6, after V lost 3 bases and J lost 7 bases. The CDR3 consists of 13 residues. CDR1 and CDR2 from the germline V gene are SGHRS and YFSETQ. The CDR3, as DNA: TGCGCCAGCAGCTCTGGGACAGTAGGTGAAGCTTTCTTT. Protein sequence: CASSSGTVGEAFF.

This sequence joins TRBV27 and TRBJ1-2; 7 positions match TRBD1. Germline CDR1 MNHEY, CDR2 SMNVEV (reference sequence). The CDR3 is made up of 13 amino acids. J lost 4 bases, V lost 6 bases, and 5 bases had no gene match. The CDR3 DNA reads TGTGCCAGCAGCCCTAAGGGGGCCTATGGCTACACCTTC. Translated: CASSPKGAYGYTF.

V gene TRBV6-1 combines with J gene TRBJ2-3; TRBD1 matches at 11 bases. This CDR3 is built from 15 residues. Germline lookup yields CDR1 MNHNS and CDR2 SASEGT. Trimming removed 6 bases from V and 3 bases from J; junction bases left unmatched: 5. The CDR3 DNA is TGTGCCAGCAGCGGACAGGGGGCAGGGACAGATACGCAGTATTTT. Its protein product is CASSGQGAGTDTQYF.

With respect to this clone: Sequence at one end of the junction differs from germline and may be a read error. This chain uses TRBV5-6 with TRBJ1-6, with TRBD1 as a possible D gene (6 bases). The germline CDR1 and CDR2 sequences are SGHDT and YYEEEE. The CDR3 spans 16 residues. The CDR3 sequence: CASSLNRVLSNSSLHF. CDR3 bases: TGTGCCAGCAGCTTAAACAGGGTACTTTCCAATTCATCCCTCCACTTT. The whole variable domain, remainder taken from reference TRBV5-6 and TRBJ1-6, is DAGVTQSPTHLIKTRGQQVTLRCSPKSGHDTVSWYQQALGQGPQFIFQYYEEEERQRGNFPDRFSGHQFPNYSSELNVNALLLGDSALYLCASSLNRVLSNSSLHFGNGTRLTVT.

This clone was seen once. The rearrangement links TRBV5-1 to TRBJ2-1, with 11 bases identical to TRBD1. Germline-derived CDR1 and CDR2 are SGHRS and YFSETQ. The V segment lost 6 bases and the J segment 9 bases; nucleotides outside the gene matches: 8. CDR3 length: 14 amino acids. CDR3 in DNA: TGCGCCAGCAACTTAGGACAGGGGGCGCGTGAGCAGTTCTTC. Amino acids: CASNLGQGAREQFF.

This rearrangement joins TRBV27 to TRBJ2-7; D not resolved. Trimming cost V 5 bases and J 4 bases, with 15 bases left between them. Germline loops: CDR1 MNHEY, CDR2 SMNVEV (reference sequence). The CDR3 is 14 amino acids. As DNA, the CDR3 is TGTGCCAGCAGTACAAACAGAAAGGTGTACGAGCAGTACTTC. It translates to CASSTNRKVYEQYF.

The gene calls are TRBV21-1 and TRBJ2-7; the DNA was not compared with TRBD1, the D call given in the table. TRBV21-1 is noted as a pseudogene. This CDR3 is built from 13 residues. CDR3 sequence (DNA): TGTGCCAGCAGCAACCAATACAGGGGTCAGCAGTACGTC. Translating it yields CASSNQYRGQQYV.

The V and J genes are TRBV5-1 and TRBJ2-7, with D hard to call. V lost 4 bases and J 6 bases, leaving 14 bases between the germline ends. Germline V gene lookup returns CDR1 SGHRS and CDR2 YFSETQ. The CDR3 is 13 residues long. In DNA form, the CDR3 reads TGCGCCAGCAGCCTAGGGTCCCCGTCCGAGCAGTACTTC. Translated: CASSLGSPSEQYF.

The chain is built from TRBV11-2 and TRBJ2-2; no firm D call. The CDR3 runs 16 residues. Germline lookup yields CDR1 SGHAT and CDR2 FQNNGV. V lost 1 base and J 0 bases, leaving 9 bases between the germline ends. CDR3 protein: CASSLGYLPNTGELFF. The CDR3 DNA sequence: TGTGCCAGCAGCTTAGGGTATCTCCCGAACACCGGGGAGCTGTTTTTT.

CDR3 DNA: TGTGCCAGCAGCGTAGCTAAACTAGCGGGGGCAGATACGCAGTATTTT. Translation gives CASSVAKLAGADTQYF. The chain joins TRBV9 to TRBJ2-3, with 11 nucleotides matching TRBD2. CDR1 and CDR2 (germline): SGDLS, YYNGEE. The V segment lost 0 bases and the J segment 4 bases; nucleotides outside the gene matches: 4. This CDR3 region has 16 residues.